This is a list of T cell receptor beta chains from one sample in a study of CD8 T cells in Susac syndrome. In TCRdb, the immunoSEQ multiplex PCR reads were re-called with MiXCR into one record per CDR3 protein. The data contain some 130,000 distinct CDR3 sequences, roughly 95% of them seen just once; the ten biggest clones take up more than 0.095%. Sequences were obtained from CD4+ T cells from PBMCs. The receptors stem from a human donor in good health. The CDR3 runs from the conserved cysteine through the conserved F or W. Size is omitted from some rows. Given values are once, few, many or a class for expanded clones.

v_call	j_call	clone_size	cdr3_aa
TRBV7-9	TRBJ2-1	-	CASSKSGRPDNEQFF
TRBV6-4	TRBJ2-3	-	CASSKEGASSSTQYF
TRBV18	TRBJ2-3	once	CASSPRQGARADTQYF
TRBV28	TRBJ2-5	-	CASSFGLGKSETQYF
TRBV4-1	TRBJ2-6	-	CASSQGRALSGANVLTF
TRBV19	TRBJ2-4	-	CASSNRVSALAKNIQYF
TRBV5-1	TRBJ2-1	-	CASSALRRDAAGEQFF
TRBV5-1	TRBJ1-4	-	CASSLGSTTNEKLFF
TRBV3-1	TRBJ2-5	-	CASSLYSEETQYF
TRBV5-1	TRBJ1-3	-	CASSLAGTGLGNTIYF
TRBV27	TRBJ1-2	-	CASSLAVNYGYTF
TRBV5-1	TRBJ2-5	-	CASSLGLPETQYF
TRBV28	TRBJ2-3	once	CASSSLGPRTDTQYF
TRBV7-9	TRBJ2-1	-	CASSLGDGRYNEQFF
TRBV19	TRBJ2-3	-	CASSPLAGGPSDTQYF
TRBV3-1	TRBJ2-5	-	CASSQGLAGVRETQYF
TRBV28	TRBJ2-1	-	CAGGTIQGDEQFF
TRBV7-9	TRBJ2-7	-	CASSLGPRAGEQYF
TRBV30	TRBJ2-3	-	CAWSAGSTDTQYF
TRBV29-1	TRBJ2-1	-	CSASTGKRDEQFF
TRBV9	TRBJ2-7	-	CASSVSPYGTYEQYF
TRBV19	TRBJ1-1	-	CASSRPATGVFTEAFF
TRBV19	TRBJ2-3	-	CACAAEVGGRLSTDTQYF
TRBV19	TRBJ2-1	-	CASRRASGSSNEQFF
TRBV10-3	TRBJ2-1	-	CAISEGAMRSSYNEQFF
TRBV6-2/TRBV6-3	TRBJ1-5	-	CASRSGGTGNQPQHF
TRBV27	TRBJ2-3	-	CASSFLGASTDTQYF
TRBV28	TRBJ1-5	-	CASTRDRDSNQPQHF